The clone carrying this T cell receptor beta chain was seen many times. This entry is derived from a study of neurological immune-mediated disorders. Synthesis of cDNA was accomplished via 5'RACE employing 10-nucleotide random UMIs. TCRdb re-derived calls from the 5' RACE reads in MiXCR, one entry per CDR3 protein. The sample shows about 50,000 distinct CDR3 sequences, about 2% of them seen only once. The CDR3 covers 15 residues. The V segment lost 3 bases and the J segment 0 bases; nucleotides outside the gene matches: 5. The V gene's germline CDR1 is DFQATT and CDR2 SNEGSKA (reference sequence). The J gene is TRBJ2-3, the V gene TRBV20-1, with 8 bases fitting TRBD1. This receptor was identified in a woman in her thirties or forties with multiple sclerosis. Input material: PBMCs. CDR3 residues: CSARRTGFSTDTQYF. The CDR3 DNA is TGCAGTGCTAGGAGGACAGGGTTTAGCACAGATACGCAGTATTTT.